This T cell receptor beta chain was captured in a study of cytomegalovirus exposure and HLA in healthy donors. Findings and limits, study-wide: Usually a TCR sequence was rare, but some public TCRs were found in many donors. Altogether, some 170 TCR beta chains were recorded as cytomegalovirus-associated. By HLA locus, TCR association rates varied in a later analysis, with DRB1 showing the most and HLA-C the fewest. According to an earlier analysis, most TCR beta V segments yielded productive rearrangements about 90% or about 30% of the time.

PCR primers comprised 60 Vbeta and 13 Jbeta primers. Libraries were prepared by immunoSEQ multiplex PCR; TCRdb keeps only in-frame clonotypes and omits some of them. Of over 35,000 clones in the sample, roughly 77% were seen once. This CDR3 contains 14 residues. CDR1 SGHRS and CDR2 YFSETQ come from the germline V gene. V shed 4 bases and J shed 5 bases, with 14 bases lying between them. This clone was found a few times. The target antigen is unknown. The sample consisted of PBMCs. The sequence derives from a man aged 25-40 years in good health and CMV-seronegative. The V and J genes are TRBV5-1 and TRBJ2-3; perhaps TRBD2 as D (6 bases). The CDR3 DNA sequence: TGCGCCAGCAGCCCCGCCCCGGGGGAAGATACGCAGTATTTT. Translation: CASSPAPGEDTQYF.